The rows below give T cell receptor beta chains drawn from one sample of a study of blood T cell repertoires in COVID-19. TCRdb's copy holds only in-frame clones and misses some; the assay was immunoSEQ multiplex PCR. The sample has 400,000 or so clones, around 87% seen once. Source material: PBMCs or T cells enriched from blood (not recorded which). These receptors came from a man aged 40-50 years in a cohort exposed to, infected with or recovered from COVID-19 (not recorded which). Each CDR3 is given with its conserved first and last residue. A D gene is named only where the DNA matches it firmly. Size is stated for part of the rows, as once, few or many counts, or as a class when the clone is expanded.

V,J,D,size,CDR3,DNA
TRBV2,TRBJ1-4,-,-,CASSGAVREKLFF,TGTGCCAGCAGTGGGGCAGTACGGGAAAAACTGTTTTTT
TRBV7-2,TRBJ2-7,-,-,CASSLDRGTEQYF,TGTGCCAGCAGCTTAGATAGGGGAACCGAGCAGTACTTC
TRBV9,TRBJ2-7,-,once,CASSPKVGHGYEQYF,TGTGCCAGCAGCCCAAAGGTGGGGCACGGCTACGAGCAGTACTTC
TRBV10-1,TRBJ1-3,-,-,CASRGNSGNTIYF,TGCGCCAGCCGAGGAAACTCTGGAAACACCATATATTTT
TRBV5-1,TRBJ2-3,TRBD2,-,CASRFSSGLAGGPRTDTQYF,TGCGCCAGCAGGTTTTCTTCAGGACTAGCGGGAGGGCCTAGAACAGATACGCAGTATTTT
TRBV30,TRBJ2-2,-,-,CAWSLSSITGELFF,TGTGCCTGGTCCCTAAGTTCGATCACCGGGGAGCTGTTTTTT
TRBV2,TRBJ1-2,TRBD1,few,CASSAQGALGYGYTF,TGTGCCAGCAGTGCTCAGGGGGCGCTAGGCTATGGCTACACCTTC
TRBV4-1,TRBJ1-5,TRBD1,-,CASSQESSWAGGLQPQHF,TGCGCCAGCAGCCAAGAATCAAGTTGGGCAGGGGGCCTTCAGCCCCAGCATTTT
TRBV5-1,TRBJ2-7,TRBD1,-,CASSLGQGRLDEQYF,TGCGCCAGCAGCCTGGGACAGGGGAGATTGGACGAGCAGTACTTC
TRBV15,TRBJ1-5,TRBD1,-,CATSRATGSSQPQHF,TGTGCCACCAGCAGAGCGACAGGGAGTAGCCAGCCCCAGCATTTT
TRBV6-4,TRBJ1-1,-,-,CASKLDRNTEAFF,TGTGCCAGCAAATTGGACAGGAACACTGAAGCTTTCTTT
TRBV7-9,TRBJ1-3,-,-,CASSFGGEGSGNTIYF,TGTGCCAGCAGCTTCGGAGGGGAGGGTTCTGGAAACACCATATATTTT
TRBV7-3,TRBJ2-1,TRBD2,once,CASSLAGTSGWGEQFF,TGTGCCAGCAGCTTAGCCGGGACTAGCGGGTGGGGTGAGCAGTTCTTC
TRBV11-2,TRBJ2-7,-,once,CASGRDISYEQYF,TGTGCCAGCGGCAGGGACATCTCCTACGAGCAGTACTTC
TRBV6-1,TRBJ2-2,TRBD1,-,CASSERGQNTGELFF,TGTGCCAGCAGTGAAAGGGGGCAGAACACCGGGGAGCTGTTTTTT
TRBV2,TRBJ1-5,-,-,CASRPTDVSNQPQHF,TGTGCCAGCAGACCGACAGACGTTAGCAATCAGCCCCAGCATTTT
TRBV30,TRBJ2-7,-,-,CAWKPSSYEQYF,TGTGCCTGGAAGCCGTCCTCCTACGAGCAGTACTTC
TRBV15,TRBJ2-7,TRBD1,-,CATRGPGQGAGEQYF,TGTGCCACAAGGGGCCCGGGACAGGGGGCGGGAGAGCAGTACTTC
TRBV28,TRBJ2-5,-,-,CASSSMDRPQETQYF,TGTGCCAGCAGTTCGATGGACAGACCCCAAGAGACCCAGTACTTC
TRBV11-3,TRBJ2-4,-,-,CASSLDGGPQYF,TGTGCCAGCAGCTTAGATGGGGGCCCTCAGTACTTC
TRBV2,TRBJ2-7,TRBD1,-,CASSPMGTAYEQYF,TGTGCCAGCAGCCCAATGGGGACAGCCTACGAGCAGTACTTC
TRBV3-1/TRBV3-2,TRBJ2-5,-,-,CASSQGVAGRETQYF,TGTGCCAGCAGCCAAGGGGTTGCGGGAAGGGAGACCCAGTACTTC
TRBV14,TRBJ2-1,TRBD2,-,CASSQGLAATTGEQFF,TGTGCCAGCAGCCAAGGACTAGCGGCTACGACGGGCGAGCAGTTCTTC
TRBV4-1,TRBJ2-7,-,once,CAVRPEGANEQYF,TGCGCCGTCAGGCCGGAGGGGGCTAACGAGCAGTACTTC
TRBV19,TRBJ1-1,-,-,CASSMRRTSMNTEAFF,TGTGCCAGTAGTATGAGGCGAACTTCCATGAACACTGAAGCTTTCTTT
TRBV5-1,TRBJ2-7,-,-,CASSLAGHLTYEQYF,TGCGCCAGCAGCTTGGCTGGACACCTTACCTACGAGCAGTACTTC
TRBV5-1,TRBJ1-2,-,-,CASSYDTGFGYTF,TGCGCCAGCAGTTACGACACAGGGTTCGGCTACACCTTC
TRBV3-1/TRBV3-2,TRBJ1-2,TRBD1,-,CASSLGQDRDGYTF,TGTGCCAGCAGCCTCGGACAGGATAGGGATGGCTACACCTTC
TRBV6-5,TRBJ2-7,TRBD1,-,CASRRQGGYEQYF,TGTGCCAGCAGGAGACAGGGCGGATACGAGCAGTACTTC
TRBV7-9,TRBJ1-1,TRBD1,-,CASSSGGSTEAFF,TGTGCCAGCAGCTCAGGGGGTAGTACTGAAGCTTTCTTT
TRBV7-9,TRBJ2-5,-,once,CASSTQGLSQETQYF,TGTGCCAGCAGCACGCAGGGGTTATCCCAAGAGACCCAGTACTTC
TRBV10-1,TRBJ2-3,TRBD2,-,CASRSGRASTDTQYF,TGCGCCAGCCGTAGCGGGAGGGCAAGCACAGATACGCAGTATTTT
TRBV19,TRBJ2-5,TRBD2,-,CASSIGNSGGQETQYF,TGTGCCAGTAGTATAGGTAATAGCGGGGGGCAAGAGACCCAGTACTTC
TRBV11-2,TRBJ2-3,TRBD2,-,CASSIVAGGRTDTQYF,TGTGCCAGCAGCATCGTAGCGGGAGGTCGCACAGATACGCAGTATTTT
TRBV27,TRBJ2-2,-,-,CASRSGTAGTGELFF,TGTGCCAGCAGATCCGGGACAGCGGGCACCGGGGAGCTGTTTTTT
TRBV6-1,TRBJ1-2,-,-,CASSESQDYGYTF,TGTGCCAGCAGTGAATCACAGGACTATGGCTACACCTTC
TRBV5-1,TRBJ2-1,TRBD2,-,CASSLVGGLATNEQFF,TGCGCCAGCAGCTTGGTTGGGGGACTAGCGACCAATGAGCAGTTCTTC
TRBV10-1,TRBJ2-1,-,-,CASRGDSNEQFF,TGCGCCAGCAGAGGGGACTCCAATGAGCAGTTCTTC
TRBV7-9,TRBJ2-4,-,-,CASSFQREGENIQYF,TGTGCCAGCAGCTTCCAGAGGGAGGGGGAAAACATTCAGTACTTC
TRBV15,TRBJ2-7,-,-,CATSSKGLVTEQYF,TGTGCCACCAGCAGTAAGGGACTGGTGACCGAGCAGTACTTC
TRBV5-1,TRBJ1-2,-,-,CASSLLANYGYTF,TGCGCCAGCAGCTTGTTAGCTAACTATGGCTACACCTTC
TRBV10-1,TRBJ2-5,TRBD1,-,CASRGQNQETQYF,TGCGCCAGCCGGGGACAGAACCAAGAGACCCAGTACTTC
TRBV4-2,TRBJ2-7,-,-,CASSQGEGTVTYEQYF,TGTGCCAGCAGCCAAGGGGAAGGGACTGTAACCTACGAGCAGTACTTC
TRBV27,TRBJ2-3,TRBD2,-,CASSPLGLAMTDTQYF,TGTGCCAGCAGTCCCCTGGGACTAGCGATGACAGATACGCAGTATTTT
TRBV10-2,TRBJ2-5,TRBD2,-,CASSEGLAGGVEETQYF,TGCGCCAGCAGTGAGGGACTAGCGGGAGGAGTAGAAGAGACCCAGTACTTC